A single sample gave rise to the 24 T cell receptor beta chains below, sequenced in a study of radiotherapy plus CTLA-4 blockade in lung cancer. Libraries were prepared by immunoSEQ multiplex PCR; TCRdb keeps only in-frame clonotypes and omits some of them. The repertoire holds some 90,000 clones, with 80% to 85% as singletons. Sequencing was performed on peripheral blood, taken from a patient treated with radiotherapy plus ipilimumab. Receptors originate from a human donor with non-small cell lung cancer who had stable disease on radiotherapy plus ipilimumab.

This clone has just one count. The chain is built from TRBV7-3 and TRBJ2-3, with 7 bases fitting TRBD1. With 4 bases clipped from V and 3 bases from J, the junction kept 10 bases outside the gene matches. The CDR3 extends over 16 amino acids. The germline V gene encodes CDR1 SGHTA and CDR2 FQGTGA. This chain's CDR3 is CASSSSLVRGTDTQYF. The CDR3 coding sequence is TGTGCCAGCAGCTCCTCCTTAGTCAGGGGGACAGATACGCAGTATTTT.

V is TRBV5-6 and J is TRBJ2-7, with a weak D call TRBD2 (5 bases). This CDR3 has 13 residues. Germline values: CDR1 SGHDT, CDR2 YYEEEE. The V end lost 0 bases, the J end lost 2 bases, and 6 bases lay between the germline ends. CDR3 nucleotide sequence: TGTGCCAGCAGCTTGGAACTAGCCTACGAGCAGTACTTC. Amino acids: CASSLELAYEQYF. Full variable domain (missing parts from reference TRBV5-6 and TRBJ2-7): DAGVTQSPTHLIKTRGQQVTLRCSPKSGHDTVSWYQQALGQGPQFIFQYYEEEERQRGNFPDRFSGHQFPNYSSELNVNALLLGDSALYLCASSLELAYEQYFGPGTRLTVT.

The genes are TRBV25-1 and TRBJ1-6, with TRBD1 identical over 10 bases. V dropped 0 bases and J dropped 8; count of bases not matched to a gene: 10. The germline gives CDR1 MGHDK, CDR2 SYGVNS. CDR3 length: 18 amino acids. CDR3 DNA sequence: TGTGCCAGCAGTGAATATAGGGCAGGGACAGGGGATTATTCACCCCTCCACTTT. As protein: CASSEYRAGTGDYSPLHF.

The chain has TRBV4-2 and TRBJ1-6; D is perhaps TRBD1 (6 bases). The CDR3 covers 14 residues. V lost 4 bases and J lost 8, with 12 bases in between. Germline-derived CDR1 and CDR2 are LGHNA and YNFKEQ. CDR3 residues: CASSPTGPDSPLHF. DNA for the CDR3: TGTGCCAGCAGCCCGACAGGTCCCGATTCACCCCTCCACTTT.

The chain recombines TRBV14 with TRBJ2-1; 7 nucleotides agree with TRBD2. This CDR3 has 12 residues. The germline V gene has CDR1 SGHDN and CDR2 FVKESK. Losses at the gene ends were 2 bases for V and 15 bases for J; bases not matched to a gene: 7. CDR3 bases: TGTGCCAGCAGCCAACTAGCGGCCCAGACGTTCTTC. Protein sequence: CASSQLAAQTFF.

This chain connects TRBV18 to TRBJ1-1; D call uncertain. CDR1 is KGHSH, CDR2 LQKENI, per germline. This CDR3 comprises 13 residues. V was pared by 7 bases and J by 6 bases, with 15 bases between. The CDR3 region has the DNA TGTGCCAGCTTAGGAAGACGAGGGTCTGAAGCTTTCTTT. It is translated as CASLGRRGSEAFF.

This chain joins TRBV28 and TRBJ2-2; possibly TRBD1 for D (5 bases). The V end was cut by 8 bases, the J end by 4 bases, with 14 bases between. CDR3 length equals 14 residues. Germline V CDR1 and CDR2: MDHEN, SYDVKM. CDR3 coding DNA: TGTGCCAGCGGCTTTAACAGGACCACCGGGGAGCTGTTTTTT. The encoded protein is CASGFNRTTGELFF.

The chain couples TRBV6-6 to TRBJ2-1; 14 positions match TRBD2. V lost 6 bases and J lost 8; bases outside the gene matches: 9. This CDR3 has 16 residues. Germline V gives CDR1 MNHNY, CDR2 SVGAGI (reference sequence). The CDR3 loop is CASRHGGLAGVDEQFF. The CDR3 coding sequence is TGTGCCAGCAGACACGGGGGACTAGCGGGAGTCGATGAGCAGTTCTTC.

The J gene is TRBJ2-1, the V gene TRBV13, with D perhaps given as TRBD1 or TRBD2 (6 bases each). Germline V gene sequence: CDR1 PRHDT, CDR2 FYEKMQ (reference sequence). The CDR3 extends over 16 amino acids. Trimming left V 0 bases short and J 0 bases short, with 9 bases between. CDR3 in DNA: TGTGCCAGCAGCTTAGGCGGGGGCCTCTCCTACAATGAGCAGTTCTTC. Protein: CASSLGGGLSYNEQFF. The whole variable domain, remainder taken from reference TRBV13 and TRBJ2-1, is AAGVIQSPRHLIKEKRETATLKCYPIPRHDTVYWYQQGPGQDPQFLISFYEKMQSDKGSIPDRFSAQQFSDYHSELNMSSLELGDSALYFCASSLGGGLSYNEQFFGPGTRLTVL.

The chain links TRBV5-4 to TRBJ1-1; D not resolved. The V gene lost 0 bases and the J gene lost 8 bases, with 11 bases spanning the gap. Germline V gene lookup returns CDR1 SGHNT and CDR2 YYREEE (reference sequence). The CDR3 consists of 13 residues. CDR3 sequence reads: CASSLGGMREAFF. The CDR3 region has the DNA TGTGCCAGCAGCTTGGGTGGTATGCGCGAAGCTTTCTTT.

This clone turned up a few times. CDR3 DNA: TGTGCCAGTAGTATCAGGGAGGTTGGAGTCAATGAGCAGTTCTTC. It is translated as CASSIREVGVNEQFF. This chain connects TRBV19 to TRBJ2-1; maybe TRBD2 (6 bases). CDR1 LNHDA and CDR2 SQIVND come from the germline V gene (reference sequence). V gave up 3 bases and J gave up 6 bases, with 15 bases separating them. This CDR3 spans 15 amino acids.

This chain uses TRBV19 with TRBJ1-4, with D perhaps TRBD1 (6 bases). The length of the CDR3 is 14 residues. With 4 bases removed from V and 7 bases from J, the gap between germline ends came to 13 bases. Germline V CDR1 and CDR2: LNHDA, SQIVND (reference sequence). CDR3: CASSTRTGFEKLFF. In nucleotides, the CDR3 is TGTGCCAGTAGTACAAGAACAGGGTTTGAAAAACTGTTTTTT.

For the CDR3, the DNA is TGTGCCAGCAGTGACTCGAGCCTGCGGGGGGAGCAGTTCTTC. This sequence encodes CASSDSSLRGEQFF. V gene TRBV6-4 combines with J gene TRBJ2-1, with 7 bases that match TRBD2. Germline CDR1 MRHNA, CDR2 SNTAGT. This CDR3 comprises 14 residues. Germline trimming cut 0 bases from V and 10 bases from J; bases unmatched to any gene: 6.

This clone was seen a handful of times. The rearrangement uses TRBV19 and TRBJ1-3; D is perhaps TRBD1 (6 bases). The CDR3 contains 16 residues. The V gene lost 5 bases and the J gene lost 3 bases, with 17 bases spanning the gap. CDR1 is LNHDA and CDR2 is SQIVND in the germline V gene (reference sequence). The CDR3 DNA reads TGTGCCAGTAGTCCCCACCTAGTCAGGGGTGGAAACACCATATATTTT. Protein: CASSPHLVRGGNTIYF. Full variable domain (rest looked up from reference TRBV19 and TRBJ1-3): DGGITQSPKYLFRKEGQNVTLSCEQNLNHDAMYWYRQDPGQGLRLIYYSQIVNDFQKGDIAEGYSVSREKKESFPLTVTSAQKNPTAFYLCASSPHLVRGGNTIYFGEGSWLTVV.

The chain recombines TRBV9 with TRBJ1-2; maybe TRBD1 (5 bases). The CDR3 runs to 13 residues. V lost 3 bases to trimming and J lost 4 bases, with 10 bases between them. Looked up from germline, CDR1 is SGDLS and CDR2 is YYNGEE. CDR3 bases: TGTGCCAGCAGCGAGGGAGACAGCTATGGCTACACCTTC. Its protein is CASSEGDSYGYTF. Together with reference TRBV9 and TRBJ1-2, the CDR3 gives the full variable domain: DSGVTQTPKHLITATGQRVTLRCSPRSGDLSVYWYQQSLDQGLQFLIQYYNGEERAKGNILERFSAQQFPDLHSELNLSSLELGDSALYFCASSEGDSYGYTFGSGTRLTVV.

The gene calls are TRBV27 and TRBJ2-1, with 8 positions matching TRBD2. The CDR3 is 15 amino acids. The junction had 14 bases not matched to a gene; V was cut back by 7 bases and J by 9 bases. Looked up from germline, CDR1 is MNHEY and CDR2 is SMNVEV (reference sequence). CDR3 in DNA: TGTGCCAGCAATCGGGGCCGGGGGGGAAGTATTGAGCAGTTCTTC. This encodes CASNRGRGGSIEQFF.

The chain is built from TRBV18 and TRBJ1-5; 7 bases agree with TRBD1. The CDR3 spans 14 residues. The germline gives CDR1 KGHSH, CDR2 LQKENI. V trimming: 5 bases; J trimming: 7 bases; junction bases outside the gene matches: 8. CDR3 residues: CASSSDRVQQPQHF. CDR3 nucleotides: TGTGCCAGCTCATCAGACAGGGTTCAACAGCCCCAGCATTTT.

DNA of the CDR3: TGTGCCAGCAGGCTCAATCGGGGGGTCTGGGAAGATACGCAGTATTTT. This sequence encodes CASRLNRGVWEDTQYF. V usage is TRBV5-6 and J usage is TRBJ2-3, with 7 bases lining up with TRBD2. CDR1 and CDR2 from the germline V gene are SGHDT and YYEEEE. This CDR3 contains 16 residues. Germline trimming cut 5 bases from V and 5 bases from J; bases unmatched to any gene: 14.

J is TRBJ2-2 and V is TRBV18; D remains unclear. V lost 5 bases and J lost 0, with 7 bases in between. The CDR3 covers 14 residues. Germline V gives CDR1 KGHSH, CDR2 LQKENI. The chain's CDR3 is CASSSVPNTGELFF. DNA for the CDR3: TGTGCCAGCTCATCGGTCCCGAACACCGGGGAGCTGTTTTTT.

The chain links TRBV11-2 to TRBJ2-7; 9 bases match TRBD1. The V gene's germline CDR1 is SGHAT and CDR2 FQNNGV. The J segment lost 3 bases and the V segment lost 5 bases, leaving 8 bases of the junction unmatched. This CDR3 comprises 15 residues. CDR3 nucleotide sequence: TGTGCCAGCAGCCCAACGGGACAGGGAGTCTACGAGCAGTACTTC. Its translation: CASSPTGQGVYEQYF.

In DNA form, the CDR3 reads TGCGCCAGCCTGGAGTATACGGGGATAACTGAAGCTTTCTTT. It translates to CASLEYTGITEAFF. The chain links TRBV10-2 to TRBJ1-1; D ambiguous. Germline V gene data show CDR1 as WSHSY and CDR2 as SAAADI. The V gene lost 8 bases and the J gene lost 5 bases, with 18 bases spanning the gap. The CDR3 has 14 amino acids.

The V call is TRBV19, the J call TRBJ1-2; maybe TRBD1 (5 bases). Deletions cut 7 bases from V and 4 bases from J, with 22 bases between. The germline V gene encodes CDR1 LNHDA and CDR2 SQIVND (reference sequence). The CDR3 has 16 residues. The CDR3 coding sequence is TGTGCCAGTACCCCGGGGGTCAGTCCCTTGGCCTATGGCTACACCTTC. Amino acids: CASTPGVSPLAYGYTF.

The chain employs TRBV5-1 and TRBJ1-1; D may be TRBD1 (5 bases). Germline assignment: CDR1 SGHRS and CDR2 YFSETQ. CDR3 length: 14 amino acids. V lost 0 bases and J lost 1, with 7 bases in between. CDR3: CASSLETGNTEAFF. The CDR3 coding sequence is TGCGCCAGCAGCTTGGAAACAGGGAACACTGAAGCTTTCTTT.

The V gene is TRBV6-5, the J gene TRBJ2-5; perhaps TRBD1 as D (6 bases). From germline, CDR1 is MNHEY and CDR2 SVGAGI. V lost 0 bases to trimming and J lost 5 bases, with 16 bases between them. The CDR3 is 16 residues long. The DNA of the CDR3 is TGTGCCAGCAGTTACTCGCCAGGGGCCAAACAGGAGACCCAGTACTTC. Translation gives CASSYSPGAKQETQYF.